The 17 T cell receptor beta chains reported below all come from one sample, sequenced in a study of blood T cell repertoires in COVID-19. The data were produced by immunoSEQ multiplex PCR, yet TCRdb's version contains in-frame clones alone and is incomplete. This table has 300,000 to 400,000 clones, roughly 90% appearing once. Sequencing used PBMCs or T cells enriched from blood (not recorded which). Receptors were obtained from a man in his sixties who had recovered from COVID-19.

CDR3 nucleotides: TGTGCCAGCAGCACGGGACAGGCGGCTGAAGCTTTCTTT. Translated: CASSTGQAAEAFF. The chain carries TRBV7-3 and TRBJ1-1, with 8 bases lining up with TRBD1. The junction had 5 bases not matched to a gene; V was cut back by 5 bases and J by 6 bases. CDR3 length equals 13 residues. Germline V gene lookup returns CDR1 SGHTA and CDR2 FQGTGA. The entire variable domain, with the rest obtained from reference TRBV7-3 and TRBJ1-1, is as follows: GAGVSQTPSNKVTEKGKYVELRCDPISGHTALYWYRQSLGQGPEFLIYFQGTGAADDSGLPNDRFFAVRPEGSVSTLKIQRTERGDSAVYLCASSTGQAAEAFFGQGTRLTVV.

The CDR3 here is CASSFFSIGQSADTQYF. CDR3 DNA sequence: TGTGCCAGCAGCTTCTTTAGTATCGGACAGTCGGCAGATACGCAGTATTTT. This chain joins TRBV11-2 and TRBJ2-3; D might be TRBD1 (6 bases). This CDR3 region has 17 residues. Germline lookup yields CDR1 SGHAT and CDR2 FQNNGV. Trimming took 3 bases from V and 4 from J, leaving 20 bases between them. The whole variable domain, remainder taken from reference TRBV11-2 and TRBJ2-3, is EAGVAQSPRYKIIEKRQSVAFWCNPISGHATLYWYQQILGQGPKLLIQFQNNGVVDDSQLPKDRFSAERLKGVDSTLKIQPAKLEDSAVYLCASSFFSIGQSADTQYFGPGTRLTVL.

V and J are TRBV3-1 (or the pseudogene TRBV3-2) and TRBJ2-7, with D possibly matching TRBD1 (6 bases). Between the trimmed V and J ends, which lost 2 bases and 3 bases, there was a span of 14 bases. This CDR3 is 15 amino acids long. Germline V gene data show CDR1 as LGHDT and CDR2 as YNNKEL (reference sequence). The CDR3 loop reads CASSQWGRGNYEQYF. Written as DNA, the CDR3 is TGTGCCAGCAGCCAATGGGGCAGGGGAAACTACGAGCAGTACTTC.

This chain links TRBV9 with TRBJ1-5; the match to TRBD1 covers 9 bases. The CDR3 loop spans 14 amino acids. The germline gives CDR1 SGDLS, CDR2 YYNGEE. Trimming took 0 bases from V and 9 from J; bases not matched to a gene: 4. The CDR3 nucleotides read TGTGCCAGCAGCGTAGGGACAGGGGTTGGGCCCCAGCATTTT. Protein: CASSVGTGVGPQHF.

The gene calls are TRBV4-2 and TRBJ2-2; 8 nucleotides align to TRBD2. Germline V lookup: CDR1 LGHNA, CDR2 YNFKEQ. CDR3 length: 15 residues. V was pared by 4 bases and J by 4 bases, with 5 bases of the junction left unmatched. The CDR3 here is CASSPPGLGTGELFF. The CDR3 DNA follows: TGTGCCAGCAGCCCTCCGGGACTAGGCACCGGGGAGCTGTTTTTT.

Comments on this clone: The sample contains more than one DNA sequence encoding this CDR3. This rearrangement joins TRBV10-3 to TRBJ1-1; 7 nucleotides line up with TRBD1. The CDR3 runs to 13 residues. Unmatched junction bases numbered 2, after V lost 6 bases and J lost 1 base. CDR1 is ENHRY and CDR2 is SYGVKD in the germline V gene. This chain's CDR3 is CAIRQGTNTEAFF. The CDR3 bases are TGTGCCATCAGACAGGGGACGAACACTGAAGCTTTCTTT.

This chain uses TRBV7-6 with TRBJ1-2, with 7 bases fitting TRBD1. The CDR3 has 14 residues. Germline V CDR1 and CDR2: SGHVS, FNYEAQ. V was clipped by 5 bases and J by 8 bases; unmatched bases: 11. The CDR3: CASSPRQGSVGYTF. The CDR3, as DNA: TGTGCCAGCAGCCCCCGACAGGGATCAGTGGGCTACACCTTC.

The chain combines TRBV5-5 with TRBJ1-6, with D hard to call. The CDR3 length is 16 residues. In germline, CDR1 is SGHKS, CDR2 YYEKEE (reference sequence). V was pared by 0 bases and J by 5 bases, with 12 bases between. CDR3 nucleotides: TGTGCCAGCAGCTTGGAACCAGGCGCGAATAATTCACCCCTCCACTTT. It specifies CASSLEPGANNSPLHF.

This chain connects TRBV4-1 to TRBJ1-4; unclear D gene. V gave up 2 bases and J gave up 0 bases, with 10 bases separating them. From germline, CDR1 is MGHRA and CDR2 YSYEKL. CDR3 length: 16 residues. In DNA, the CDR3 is TGCGCCAGCAGCCAATCAGTCGGGTCAACTAATGAAAAACTGTTTTTT. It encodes CASSQSVGSTNEKLFF.

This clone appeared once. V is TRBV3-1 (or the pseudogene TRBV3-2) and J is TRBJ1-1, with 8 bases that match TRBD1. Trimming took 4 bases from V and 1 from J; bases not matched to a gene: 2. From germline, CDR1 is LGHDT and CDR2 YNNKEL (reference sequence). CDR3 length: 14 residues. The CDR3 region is CASSPGQANTEAFF. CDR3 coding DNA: TGTGCCAGCAGCCCGGGACAGGCGAACACTGAAGCTTTCTTT.

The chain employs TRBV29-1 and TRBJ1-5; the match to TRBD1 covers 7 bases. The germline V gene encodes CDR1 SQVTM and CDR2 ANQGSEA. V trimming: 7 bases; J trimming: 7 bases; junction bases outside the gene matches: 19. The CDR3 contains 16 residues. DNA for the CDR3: TGCAGCGCCCTAAGAAACAGGGGATCTAAGCTCCAGCCCCAGCATTTT. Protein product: CSALRNRGSKLQPQHF.

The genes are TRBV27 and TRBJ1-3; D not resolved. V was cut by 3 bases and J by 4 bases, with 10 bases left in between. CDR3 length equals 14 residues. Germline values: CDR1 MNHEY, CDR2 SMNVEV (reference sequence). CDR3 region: CASSFTGRGNTIYF. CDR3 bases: TGTGCCAGCAGTTTTACGGGGAGAGGAAACACCATATATTTT.

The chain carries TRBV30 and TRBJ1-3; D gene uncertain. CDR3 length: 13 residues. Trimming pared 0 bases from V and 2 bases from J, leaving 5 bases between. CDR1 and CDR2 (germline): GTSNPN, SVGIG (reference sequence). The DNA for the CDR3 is TGTGCCTGGAGTGTACCGGCTGGAAACACCATATATTTT. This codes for CAWSVPAGNTIYF.

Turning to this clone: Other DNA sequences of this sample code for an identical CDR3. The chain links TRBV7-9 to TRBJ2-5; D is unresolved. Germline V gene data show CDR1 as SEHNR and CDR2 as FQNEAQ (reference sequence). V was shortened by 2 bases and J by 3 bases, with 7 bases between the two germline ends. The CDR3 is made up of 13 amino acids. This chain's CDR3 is CASSLIREETQYF. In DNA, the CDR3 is TGTGCCAGCAGCTTAATTAGAGAAGAGACCCAGTACTTC. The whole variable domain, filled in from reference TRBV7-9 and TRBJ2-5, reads DTGVSQNPRHKITKRGQNVTFRCDPISEHNRLYWYRQTLGQGPEFLTYFQNEAQLEKSRLLSDRFSAERPKGSFSTLEIQRTEQGDSAMYLCASSLIREETQYFGPGTRLLVL.

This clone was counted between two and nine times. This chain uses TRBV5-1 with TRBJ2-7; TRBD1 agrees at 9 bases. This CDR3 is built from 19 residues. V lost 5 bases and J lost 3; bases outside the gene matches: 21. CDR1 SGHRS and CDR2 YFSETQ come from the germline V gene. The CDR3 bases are TGCGCCAGCAGACGACTACCGGGACAGGGATCCGAGGGGGACTACGAGCAGTACTTC. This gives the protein CASRRLPGQGSEGDYEQYF.

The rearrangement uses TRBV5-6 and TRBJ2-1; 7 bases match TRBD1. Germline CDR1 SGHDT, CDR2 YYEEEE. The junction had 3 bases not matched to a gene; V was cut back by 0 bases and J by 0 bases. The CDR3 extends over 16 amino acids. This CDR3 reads CASSLVRGSSYNEQFF. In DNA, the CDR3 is TGTGCCAGCAGCTTGGTCAGGGGGAGCTCCTACAATGAGCAGTTCTTC.

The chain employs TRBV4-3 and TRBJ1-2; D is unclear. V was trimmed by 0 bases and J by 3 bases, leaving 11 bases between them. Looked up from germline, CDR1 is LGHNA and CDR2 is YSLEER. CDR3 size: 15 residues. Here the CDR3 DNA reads TGCGCCAGCAGCCAAGATACCCGGGGAGACTATGGCTACACCTTC. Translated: CASSQDTRGDYGYTF.